Below, one T cell receptor beta chain is given with its context. This CDR3 is built from 15 residues. Looked up from germline, CDR1 is KGHSH and CDR2 is LQKENI. The V and J ends lost 2 bases and 6 bases respectively, with 11 bases between them. The sample comes from a study of blood T cell repertoires in COVID-19. At the level of the study: Acute and convalescent COVID-19 specimens originated in the United States, Italy and Spain. PBMCs, B-cell-depleted T cells, or T cells provided the cDNA or gDNA that made up the material.

Authors' methods: Estimation of nucleated cell counts relied on the amplification of reference gene primers. Produced via immunoSEQ multiplex PCR; TCRdb's table is partial and in-frame only. The V and J calls and clone size come from that table; D and trimming were worked out from the DNA. This sample carries 120,000 to 150,000 clones, roughly 80% of them seen once, and the ten largest clones take over 15%. This chain connects TRBV18 to TRBJ1-6, with a possible D match to TRBD1 (6 bases). The sequencing input was peripheral blood. The receptor comes from a man between 50 and 59 years old with acute or convalescent COVID-19. CDR3 residues: CASSPGGGFNSPLHF. CDR3 DNA sequence: TGTGCCAGCTCACCAGGCGGGGGCTTTAATTCACCCCTCCACTTT.